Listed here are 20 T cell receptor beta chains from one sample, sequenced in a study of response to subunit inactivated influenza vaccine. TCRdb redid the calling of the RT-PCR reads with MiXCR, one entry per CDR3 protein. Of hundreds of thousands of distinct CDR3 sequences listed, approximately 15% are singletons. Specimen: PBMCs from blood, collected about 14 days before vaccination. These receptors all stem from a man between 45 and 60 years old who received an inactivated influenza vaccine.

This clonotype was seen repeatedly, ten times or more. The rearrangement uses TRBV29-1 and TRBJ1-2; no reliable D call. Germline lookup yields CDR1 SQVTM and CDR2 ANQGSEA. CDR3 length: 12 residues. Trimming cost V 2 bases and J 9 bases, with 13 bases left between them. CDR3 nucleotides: TGCAGCGTTGAACAGGCTACGGGTAGCTACACCTTC. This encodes CSVEQATGSYTF.

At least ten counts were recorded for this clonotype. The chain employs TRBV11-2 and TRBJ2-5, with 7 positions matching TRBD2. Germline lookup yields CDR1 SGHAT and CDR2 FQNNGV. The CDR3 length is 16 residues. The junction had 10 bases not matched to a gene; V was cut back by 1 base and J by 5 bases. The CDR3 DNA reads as TGTGCCAGCAGCTTAGCCCTGACTAGCTTTGTTGAGACCCAGTACTTC. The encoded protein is CASSLALTSFVETQYF.

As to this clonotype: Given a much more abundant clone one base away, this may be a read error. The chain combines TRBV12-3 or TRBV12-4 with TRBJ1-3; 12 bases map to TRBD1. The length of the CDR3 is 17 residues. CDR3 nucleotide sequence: TGTGCCTGCAGTTTGAAAGGGACAGGGGGCGCCGGAAACACCATATATTTT. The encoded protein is CACSLKGTGGAGNTIYF.

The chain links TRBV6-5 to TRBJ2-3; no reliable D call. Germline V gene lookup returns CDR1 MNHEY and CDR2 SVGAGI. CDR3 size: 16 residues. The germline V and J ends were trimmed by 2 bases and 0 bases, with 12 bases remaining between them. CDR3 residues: CASSYVRPLSTDTQYF. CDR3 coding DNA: TGTGCCAGCAGTTACGTACGACCCCTCAGCACAGATACGCAGTATTTT.

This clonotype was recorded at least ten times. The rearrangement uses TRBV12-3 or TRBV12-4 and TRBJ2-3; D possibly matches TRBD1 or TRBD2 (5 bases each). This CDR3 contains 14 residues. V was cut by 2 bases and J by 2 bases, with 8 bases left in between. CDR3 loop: CASSLRDVTDTQYF. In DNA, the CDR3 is TGTGCCAGCAGTTTAAGGGACGTCACAGATACGCAGTATTTT.

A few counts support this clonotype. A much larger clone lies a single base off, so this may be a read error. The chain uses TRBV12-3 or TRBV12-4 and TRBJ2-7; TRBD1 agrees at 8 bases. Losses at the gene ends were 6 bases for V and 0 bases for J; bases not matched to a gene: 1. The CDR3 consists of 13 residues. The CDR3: CASRDRASYEQYF. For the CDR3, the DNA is TGTGCCAGCAGGGACAGGGCCTCCTACGAGCAGTACTTC.

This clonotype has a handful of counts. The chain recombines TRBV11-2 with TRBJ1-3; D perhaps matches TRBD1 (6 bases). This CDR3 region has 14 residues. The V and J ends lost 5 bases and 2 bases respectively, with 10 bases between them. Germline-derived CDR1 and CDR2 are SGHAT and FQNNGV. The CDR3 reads CASSPRTAGNTIYF. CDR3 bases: TGTGCCAGCAGCCCCCGGACAGCTGGAAACACCATATATTTT. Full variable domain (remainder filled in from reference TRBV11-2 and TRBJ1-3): EAGVAQSPRYKIIEKRQSVAFWCNPISGHATLYWYQQILGQGPKLLIQFQNNGVVDDSQLPKDRFSAERLKGVDSTLKIQPAKLEDSAVYLCASSPRTAGNTIYFGEGSWLTVV.

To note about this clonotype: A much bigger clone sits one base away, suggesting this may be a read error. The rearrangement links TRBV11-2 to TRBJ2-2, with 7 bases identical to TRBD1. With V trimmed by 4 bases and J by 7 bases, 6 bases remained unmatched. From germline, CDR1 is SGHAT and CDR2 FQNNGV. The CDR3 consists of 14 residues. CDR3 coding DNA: TGTGCCAGCAGCTCAGAACAGGGGTTCGGGGAGCTGTTTTTT. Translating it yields CASSSEQGFGELFF.

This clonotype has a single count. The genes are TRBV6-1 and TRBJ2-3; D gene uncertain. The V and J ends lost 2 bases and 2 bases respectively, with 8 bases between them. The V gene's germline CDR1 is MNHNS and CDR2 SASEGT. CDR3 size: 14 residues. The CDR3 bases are TGTGCCAGCAGTGAATCGGCGAACACAGATACGCAGTATTTT. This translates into CASSESANTDTQYF.

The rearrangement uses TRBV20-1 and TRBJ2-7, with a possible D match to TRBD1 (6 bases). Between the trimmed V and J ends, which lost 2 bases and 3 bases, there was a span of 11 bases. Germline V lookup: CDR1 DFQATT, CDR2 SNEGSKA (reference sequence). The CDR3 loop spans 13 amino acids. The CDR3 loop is CSARPAGVYEQYF. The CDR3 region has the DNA TGCAGTGCTAGACCCGCAGGGGTCTACGAGCAGTACTTC.

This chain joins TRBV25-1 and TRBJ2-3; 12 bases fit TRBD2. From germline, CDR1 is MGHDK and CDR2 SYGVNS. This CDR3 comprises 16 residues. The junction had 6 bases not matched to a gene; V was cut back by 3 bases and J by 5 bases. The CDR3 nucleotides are TGTGCCAGCAGTGATTCTAGCGGGAGGGCCGTAGATACGCAGTATTTT. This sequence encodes CASSDSSGRAVDTQYF.

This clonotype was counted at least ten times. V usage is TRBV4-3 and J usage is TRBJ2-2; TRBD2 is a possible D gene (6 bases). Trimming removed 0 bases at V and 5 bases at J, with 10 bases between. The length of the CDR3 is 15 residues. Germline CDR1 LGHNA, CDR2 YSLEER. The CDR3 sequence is CASSQDPGVTGELFF. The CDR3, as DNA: TGCGCCAGCAGCCAAGATCCGGGAGTTACCGGGGAGCTGTTTTTT.

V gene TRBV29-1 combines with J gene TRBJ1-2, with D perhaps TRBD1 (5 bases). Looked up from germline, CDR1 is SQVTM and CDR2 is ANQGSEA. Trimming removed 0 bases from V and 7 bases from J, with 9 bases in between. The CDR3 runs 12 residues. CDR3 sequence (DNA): TGCAGCGTTGAAGATAGTAGGGGTGGCTACACCTTC. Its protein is CSVEDSRGGYTF.

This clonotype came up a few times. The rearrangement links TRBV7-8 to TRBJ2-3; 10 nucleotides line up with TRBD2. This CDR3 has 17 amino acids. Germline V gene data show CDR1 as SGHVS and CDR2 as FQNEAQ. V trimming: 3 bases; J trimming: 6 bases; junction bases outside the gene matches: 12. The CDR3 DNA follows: TGTGCCAGCAGCTTCCGGCTAGCGGGGGCCATGGGGGATACGCAGTATTTT. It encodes CASSFRLAGAMGDTQYF.

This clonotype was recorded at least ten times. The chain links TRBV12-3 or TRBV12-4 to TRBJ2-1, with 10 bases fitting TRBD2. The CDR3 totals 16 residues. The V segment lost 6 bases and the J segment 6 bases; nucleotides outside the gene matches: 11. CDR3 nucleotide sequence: TGTGCCAGCAGCCACAGCGGGGGGGCCAGGACCAATGAGCAGTTCTTC. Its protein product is CASSHSGGARTNEQFF.

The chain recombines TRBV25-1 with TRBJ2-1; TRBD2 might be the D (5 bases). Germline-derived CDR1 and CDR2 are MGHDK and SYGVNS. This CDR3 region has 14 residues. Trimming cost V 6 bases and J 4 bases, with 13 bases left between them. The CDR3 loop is CASRTTEGYNEQFF. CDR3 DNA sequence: TGTGCCAGCAGGACCACAGAGGGTTACAATGAGCAGTTCTTC.

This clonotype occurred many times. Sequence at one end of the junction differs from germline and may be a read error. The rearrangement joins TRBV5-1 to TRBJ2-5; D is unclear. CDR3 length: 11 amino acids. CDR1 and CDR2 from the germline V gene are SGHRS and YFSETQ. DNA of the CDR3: TGTGCCAGCAGCGCCCAAGAGACCCAGTACTTC. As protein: CASSAQETQYF.

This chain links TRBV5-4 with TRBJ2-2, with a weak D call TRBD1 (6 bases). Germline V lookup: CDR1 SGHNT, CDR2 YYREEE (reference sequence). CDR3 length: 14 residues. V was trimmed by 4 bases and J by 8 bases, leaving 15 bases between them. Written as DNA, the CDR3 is TGTGCCAGCAGCACCCAAGGACAGACTGGGGAGCTGTTTTTT. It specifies CASSTQGQTGELFF.

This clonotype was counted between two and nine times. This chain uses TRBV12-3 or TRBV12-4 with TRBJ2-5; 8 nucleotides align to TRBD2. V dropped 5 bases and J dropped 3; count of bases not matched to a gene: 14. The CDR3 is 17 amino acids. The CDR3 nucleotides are TGTGCCAGCAGTCGTGGGGCCTTACTAGCGGCTGAAGAGACCCAGTACTTC. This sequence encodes CASSRGALLAAEETQYF.

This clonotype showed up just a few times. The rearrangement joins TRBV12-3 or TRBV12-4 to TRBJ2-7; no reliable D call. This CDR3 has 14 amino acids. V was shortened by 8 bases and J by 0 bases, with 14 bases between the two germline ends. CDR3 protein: CASLRDISSYEQYF. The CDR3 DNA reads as TGTGCCAGCCTAAGGGATATAAGCTCCTACGAGCAGTACTTC.